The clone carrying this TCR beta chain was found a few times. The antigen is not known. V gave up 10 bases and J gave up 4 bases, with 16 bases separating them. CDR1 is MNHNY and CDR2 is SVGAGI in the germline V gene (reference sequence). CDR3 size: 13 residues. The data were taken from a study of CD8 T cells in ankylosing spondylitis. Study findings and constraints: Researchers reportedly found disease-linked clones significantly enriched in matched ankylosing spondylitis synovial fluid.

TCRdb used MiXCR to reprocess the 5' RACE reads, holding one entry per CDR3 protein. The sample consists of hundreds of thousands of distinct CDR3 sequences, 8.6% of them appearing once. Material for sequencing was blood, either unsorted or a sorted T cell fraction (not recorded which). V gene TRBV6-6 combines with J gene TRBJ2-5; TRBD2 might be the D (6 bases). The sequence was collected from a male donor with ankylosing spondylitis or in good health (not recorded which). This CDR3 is CATSRLEGETQYF. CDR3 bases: TGTGCCACGAGTAGATTGGAGGGAGAGACCCAGTACTTC.